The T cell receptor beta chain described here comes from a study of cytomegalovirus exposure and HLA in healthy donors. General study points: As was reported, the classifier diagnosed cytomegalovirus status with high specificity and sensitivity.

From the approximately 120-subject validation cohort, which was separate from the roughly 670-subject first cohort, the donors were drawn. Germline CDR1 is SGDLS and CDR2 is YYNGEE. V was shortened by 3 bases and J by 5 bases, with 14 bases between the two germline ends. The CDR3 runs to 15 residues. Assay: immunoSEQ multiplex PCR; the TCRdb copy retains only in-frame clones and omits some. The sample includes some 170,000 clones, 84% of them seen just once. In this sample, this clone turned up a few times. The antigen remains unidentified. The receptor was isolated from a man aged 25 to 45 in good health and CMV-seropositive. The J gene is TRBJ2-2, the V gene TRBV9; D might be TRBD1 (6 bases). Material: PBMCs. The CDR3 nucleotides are TGTGCCAGCAGCGAGGGGAATAGGGGGACCGGGGAGCTGTTTTTT. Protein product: CASSEGNRGTGELFF.